The 28 T cell receptor beta chains below come from one sample, sequenced in a study of beta chain features in type 1 diabetes. Investigators reverse transcribed all isolated RNA, so they sequenced expressed TCRB transcripts. Clones were read by immunoSEQ multiplex PCR, and TCRdb kept only the in-frame ones, dropping some. The table shows almost 250,000 clones, with over 12% occurring only once. Source material: naive CD4+ T cells from blood. Receptor source: a middle-aged woman in good health.

The rearrangement uses TRBV5-7 and TRBJ2-3, with TRBD1 matching over 7 bases. Being an ORF, TRBV5-7 has a function that is uncertain. This CDR3 has 17 amino acids. Trimming took 3 bases from V and 3 from J; bases not matched to a gene: 13. The CDR3 DNA reads as TGTGCCAGCAGCTATCGTTCCGGGACAGCGAGAACAGATACGCAGTATTTT. Amino acid sequence: CASSYRSGTARTDTQYF.

The rearrangement links TRBV5-4 to TRBJ2-6, with TRBD2 matching 7 bases. The CDR3 is made up of 18 amino acids. Germline-derived CDR1 and CDR2 are SGHNT and YYREEE (reference sequence). J was trimmed by 4 bases and V by 4 bases; bases with no gene match: 14. CDR3 sequence (DNA): TGTGCCAGCAGCCCAGGACTAGTGGGGCTAAGGGGGGCCAACGTCCTGACTTTC. Translated, it gives CASSPGLVGLRGANVLTF.

This clone occurred a few times. The chain links TRBV7-2 to TRBJ2-1; 9 nucleotides align to TRBD1. The CDR3 is 14 amino acids. The ends lost 5 bases at V and 6 bases at J; junction bases unmatched: 5. Germline loops: CDR1 SGHTA, CDR2 FQGNSA. CDR3 sequence (DNA): TGTGCCAGCAGCCGGGACAGGGTGGTCAATGAGCAGTTCTTC. The encoded protein is CASSRDRVVNEQFF.

The chain joins TRBV27 to TRBJ1-4, with D hard to call. Trimming took off 3 bases at V and 0 bases at J, with 8 bases between the two ends. Germline-derived CDR1 and CDR2 are MNHEY and SMNVEV (reference sequence). CDR3 length equals 15 residues. The CDR3 loop reads CASSFSVATNEKLFF. CDR3 nucleotides: TGTGCCAGCAGTTTCTCGGTTGCAACTAATGAAAAACTGTTTTTT.

The chain has TRBV29-1 and TRBJ2-1; 11 bases align to TRBD2. V gave up 7 bases and J gave up 1 base; unmatched junction bases: 9. This CDR3 contains 16 residues. Germline CDR1 reads SQVTM; CDR2 reads ANQGSEA. This chain's CDR3 is CSALAGGLVSYNEQFF. Here the CDR3 DNA reads TGCAGCGCGCTAGCGGGGGGACTAGTTTCCTACAATGAGCAGTTCTTC.

This clone came up a few times. The V gene is TRBV2, the J gene TRBJ1-1; 8 nucleotides line up with TRBD1. In germline, CDR1 is SNHLY, CDR2 FYNNEI. This CDR3 has 13 residues. V shed 7 bases and J 3 bases; nucleotides not matched to a gene: 4. As DNA, the CDR3 is TGTGCCAGCATTCAGGACAGGGACACTGAAGCTTTCTTT. Amino acids: CASIQDRDTEAFF.

The chain recombines TRBV6-1 with TRBJ1-1; possible D gene TRBD1, 6 bases. Looked up from germline, CDR1 is MNHNS and CDR2 is SASEGT. Between the trimmed V and J ends, which lost 2 bases and 5 bases, there was a span of 15 bases. There are 15 residues in the CDR3. This CDR3 reads CASSERSSRGTEAFF. The CDR3 DNA reads TGTGCCAGCAGTGAAAGGTCTTCAAGGGGGACTGAAGCTTTCTTT.

This clone was seen only a few times. In DNA, the CDR3 is TGCGCCAGCAGCCCCATAGCGACAGGGGGCTCGGAGACCCAGTACTTC. The encoded protein is CASSPIATGGSETQYF. The gene calls are TRBV4-1 and TRBJ2-5; TRBD1 aligns across 10 bases. The J segment lost 5 bases and the V segment lost 4 bases, leaving 10 bases of the junction unmatched. This CDR3 is built from 16 residues. Germline V gene data show CDR1 as MGHRA and CDR2 as YSYEKL.

This clone occurred a few times. J is TRBJ2-3 and V is TRBV27; 13 nucleotides align to TRBD2. CDR1 and CDR2 (germline): MNHEY, SMNVEV (reference sequence). Trimming took 4 bases from V and 4 from J; bases not matched to a gene: 11. The CDR3 extends over 18 amino acids. The CDR3 sequence is CASSWTSGGRRGSDTQYF. The CDR3 DNA follows: TGTGCCAGCAGTTGGACTAGCGGGGGCCGTAGGGGATCAGATACGCAGTATTTT.

The CDR3 loop reads CASSGTPGSGANVLTF. The DNA for the CDR3 is TGTGCCAGCAGCGGGACCCCGGGGAGTGGGGCCAACGTCCTGACTTTC. The chain couples TRBV9 to TRBJ2-6; tentative D call: TRBD2 (5 bases). This CDR3 has 16 residues. The germline CDR1 and CDR2 sequences are SGDLS and YYNGEE. Trimming took off 3 bases at V and 3 bases at J, with 13 bases between the two ends. Variable domain in full (rest from reference TRBV9 and TRBJ2-6): DSGVTQTPKHLITATGQRVTLRCSPRSGDLSVYWYQQSLDQGLQFLIQYYNGEERAKGNILERFSAQQFPDLHSELNLSSLELGDSALYFCASSGTPGSGANVLTFGAGSRLTVL.

This chain connects TRBV7-8 to TRBJ2-7, with a tentative D call TRBD1 (6 bases). From germline, CDR1 is SGHVS and CDR2 FQNEAQ. The CDR3 consists of 15 residues. The germline V and J ends were trimmed by 5 bases and 8 bases, with 22 bases remaining between them. The CDR3 protein is CASSQQGRTLLKQYF. The DNA of the CDR3 is TGTGCCAGCAGCCAACAGGGACGGACGCTACTGAAGCAGTACTTC.

V is TRBV5-1 and J is TRBJ2-4, with TRBD2 identical over 12 bases. Germline V CDR1 and CDR2: SGHRS, YFSETQ. V was clipped by 3 bases and J by 0 bases; unmatched bases: 10. CDR3 length equals 19 residues. Here the CDR3 DNA reads TGCGCCAGCAGCTCGGGTCGACTAGCGGGAGACCTAGCCAAAAACATTCAGTACTTC. Amino acid sequence: CASSSGRLAGDLAKNIQYF.

The V gene is TRBV4-1, the J gene TRBJ2-7, with 13 positions matching TRBD2. CDR1 and CDR2 (germline): MGHRA, YSYEKL. V shed 2 bases, J shed 0 bases, and the junction held 4 bases outside the gene matches. This CDR3 contains 17 residues. CDR3 coding DNA: TGCGCCAGCAGCCAACCCGGACTAGCGGGGGTCTCCTACGAGCAGTACTTC. This encodes CASSQPGLAGVSYEQYF.

A few counts support this clone. The chain uses TRBV6-1 and TRBJ1-1; D not certain. The V end lost 5 bases, the J end lost 4 bases, and 5 bases lay between the germline ends. CDR3 length: 11 residues. Germline V gene data show CDR1 as MNHNS and CDR2 as SASEGT. CDR3 protein: CASSFGTEAFF. The CDR3 nucleotides are TGTGCCAGCAGTTTCGGCACTGAAGCTTTCTTT.

This clone was recorded a few times. The chain joins TRBV18 to TRBJ2-5; tentative D call: TRBD2 (5 bases). This CDR3 is 14 amino acids long. The germline V and J ends were trimmed by 6 bases and 1 base, with 12 bases remaining between them. Germline loops: CDR1 KGHSH, CDR2 LQKENI. CDR3 residues: CASSLPGSQETQYF. CDR3 coding DNA: TGTGCCAGCTCCCTCCCGGGGTCCCAAGAGACCCAGTACTTC.

This clone came up a few times. V and J are TRBV13 and TRBJ2-7; 8 nucleotides align to TRBD1. CDR3 length equals 17 residues. From germline, CDR1 is PRHDT and CDR2 FYEKMQ (reference sequence). V was clipped by 5 bases and J by 5 bases; unmatched bases: 17. CDR3 in DNA: TGTGCCAGCAGCCCGCCAATATGGGATGACAGGGGCCACGAGCAGTACTTC. This sequence encodes CASSPPIWDDRGHEQYF.

The genes are TRBV4-1 and TRBJ2-1; D is possibly TRBD1 (6 bases). Per germline, CDR1 MGHRA and CDR2 YSYEKL. V gave up 4 bases and J gave up 1 base, with 14 bases separating them. The CDR3 sequence is 16 residues long. DNA for the CDR3: TGCGCCAGCAGCCCGCCCGGGACACAGTCCTACAATGAGCAGTTCTTC. Translated, it gives CASSPPGTQSYNEQFF.

The chain employs TRBV12-5 and TRBJ2-1; possibly TRBD2 for D (6 bases). The CDR3 is made up of 14 amino acids. Germline CDR1 and CDR2: LGHNT and FRNRAP. Trimming removed 3 bases from V and 6 bases from J, with 12 bases in between. The CDR3 reads CASGFPGLPNEQFF. CDR3 sequence (DNA): TGTGCTAGTGGTTTCCCGGGACTGCCCAATGAGCAGTTCTTC.

CDR3 sequence reads: CASRRTGENSPLHF. The CDR3 bases are TGTGCCAGCAGGCGGACAGGGGAGAATTCACCCCTCCACTTT. The chain has TRBV5-4 and TRBJ1-6; 9 nucleotides agree with TRBD1. The CDR3 covers 14 residues. V shed 5 bases and J 7 bases; nucleotides not matched to a gene: 4. Looked up from germline, CDR1 is SGHNT and CDR2 is YYREEE (reference sequence).

The DNA for the CDR3 is TGTGCCACCCATCCCCGGCGGGGTAATGAGACCCAGTACTTC. It is translated as CATHPRRGNETQYF. The chain couples TRBV6-6 to TRBJ2-5, with a tentative D call TRBD2 (6 bases). The germline V gene has CDR1 MNHNY and CDR2 SVGAGI (reference sequence). This CDR3 contains 14 residues. The V end lost 10 bases, the J end lost 5 bases, and 20 bases lay between the germline ends.

This chain links TRBV19 with TRBJ1-1; tentatively, D is TRBD1 (6 bases). The germline CDR1 and CDR2 sequences are LNHDA and SQIVND (reference sequence). This CDR3 contains 15 residues. V dropped 3 bases and J dropped 1 base, with 12 bases sitting between them. This CDR3 is CASSIGGLPNTEAFF. The CDR3 DNA reads TGTGCCAGTAGTATCGGGGGGCTCCCGAACACTGAAGCTTTCTTT.

The chain has TRBV18 and TRBJ2-4; 11 nucleotides line up with TRBD2. Per germline, CDR1 KGHSH and CDR2 LQKENI. The V and J ends lost 3 bases and 6 bases, in that order; junction bases with no gene match: 7. CDR3 length: 16 amino acids. The CDR3 DNA reads TGTGCCAGCTCACCTGCGGGAACTAGCGGGGGAAACATTCAGTACTTC. Translation gives CASSPAGTSGGNIQYF.

The rearrangement uses TRBV2 and TRBJ1-4, with D unclear. CDR3 length: 15 residues. The V and J ends lost 7 bases and 7 bases respectively, with 19 bases between them. The germline CDR1 and CDR2 sequences are SNHLY and FYNNEI. The CDR3 region has the DNA TGTGCCAGCAATCGGAACACCGGAGGCGGTGAAAAACTGTTTTTT. Protein sequence: CASNRNTGGGEKLFF.

This clone was detected only a few times. The V call is TRBV2, the J call TRBJ1-2; a possible D gene is TRBD1 (5 bases). V shed 6 bases and J shed 6 bases, with 14 bases lying between them. The CDR3 runs 13 residues. CDR1 SNHLY and CDR2 FYNNEI come from the germline V gene. The CDR3 is CASSPGVKNGYTF. As DNA, the CDR3 is TGTGCCAGCAGCCCGGGGGTTAAAAATGGCTACACCTTC.

The V gene is TRBV6-5, the J gene TRBJ2-3; the match to TRBD2 covers 10 bases. The germline V gene encodes CDR1 MNHEY and CDR2 SVGAGI. The V gene end was trimmed by 4 bases and the J gene end by 6 bases; junction bases not matched to a gene: 7. This CDR3 has 15 amino acids. CDR3 loop: CASSSTTSGTDTQYF. As DNA, the CDR3 is TGTGCCAGCAGTTCCACAACTAGCGGGACCGATACGCAGTATTTT.

J is TRBJ1-1 and V is TRBV28; maybe TRBD1 (5 bases). The CDR3 contains 15 residues. Germline loops: CDR1 MDHEN, CDR2 SYDVKM. The germline V and J ends were trimmed by 11 bases and 0 bases, with 19 bases remaining between them. CDR3 nucleotides: TGTGCCGCCAGACAGCTCAGATCTTTGAACACTGAAGCTTTCTTT. This translates into CAARQLRSLNTEAFF.

J is TRBJ2-7 and V is TRBV9, with D possibly matching TRBD1 (5 bases). V lost 3 bases, J lost 5 bases, and 21 bases lay in between. The V gene's germline CDR1 is SGDLS and CDR2 YYNGEE. The CDR3 contains 16 residues. For the CDR3, the DNA is TGTGCCAGCAGCGCCGTATCTGTGACAGTACCCCACGAGCAGTACTTC. Translated: CASSAVSVTVPHEQYF.

This clone was recorded a few times. The V gene is TRBV9, the J gene TRBJ1-1; 7 bases are shared with TRBD1. CDR3 length: 15 residues. V lost 0 bases, J lost 4 bases, and 6 bases stayed unmatched. Germline assignment: CDR1 SGDLS and CDR2 YYNGEE. CDR3 protein: CASSVVEQGGTEAFF. CDR3 coding DNA: TGTGCCAGCAGCGTAGTGGAGCAGGGGGGCACTGAAGCTTTCTTT.